These 5 T cell receptor beta chains were all obtained from the same sample, sequenced in a study of cytomegalovirus exposure and HLA in healthy donors. This PCR relied on a set of 60 Vbeta primers and 13 Jbeta primers. Repertoires were generated with immunoSEQ multiplex PCR, while TCRdb's copy carries only in-frame clones and drops some. In the table there are under 200,000 clones, roughly 80% of which are singletons. The source material was PBMCs. All receptors derive from a woman younger than 35 in good health and CMV-seronegative.

The chain uses TRBV28 and TRBJ2-3; D is unclear. This CDR3 is 11 amino acids long. Trimming shortened V by 7 bases and J by 2 bases, and 4 bases separated the two germline ends. Germline V lookup: CDR1 MDHEN, CDR2 SYDVKM. This chain's CDR3 is CASTNTDTQYF. The CDR3 DNA follows: TGTGCCAGCACTAACACAGATACGCAGTATTTT.

Turning to this clone: Other DNA variants within this sample encode the same CDR3. The chain recombines TRBV7-2 with TRBJ2-7; 8 bases fit TRBD1. Germline CDR1 reads SGHTA; CDR2 reads FQGNSA. The V gene end was trimmed by 1 base and the J gene end by 0 bases; junction bases not matched to a gene: 2. This CDR3 contains 15 residues. The DNA of the CDR3 is TGTGCCAGCAGCTTAGGTGGGACAGGCTCCTACGAGCAGTACGTC. Amino acids: CASSLGGTGSYEQYV.

J is TRBJ1-1 and V is TRBV14; D is perhaps TRBD1 (6 bases). Per germline, CDR1 SGHDN and CDR2 FVKESK. The CDR3 spans 14 residues. V lost 1 base and J lost 4, with 10 bases in between. The CDR3 nucleotides are TGTGCCAGCAGCCAAGTGAGGGGGATCACTGAAGCTTTCTTT. Amino acids: CASSQVRGITEAFF.

This chain connects TRBV11-3 to TRBJ1-1, with D possibly TRBD1 on 6 matching bases. V was cut by 5 bases and J by 0 bases, with 16 bases left in between. Per germline, CDR1 SGHNT and CDR2 YENEEA. The CDR3 is 16 residues long. The CDR3 reads CASSLQGWDMNTEAFF. The DNA for the CDR3 is TGTGCCAGCAGCCTACAGGGCTGGGATATGAACACTGAAGCTTTCTTT.

J is TRBJ1-2 and V is TRBV28; a weak D match, TRBD1 (5 bases). This CDR3 is 14 amino acids long. Germline-derived CDR1 and CDR2 are MDHEN and SYDVKM. With 2 bases removed from V and 4 bases from J, the gap between germline ends came to 11 bases. The CDR3 loop reads CASSLTGRPYGYTF. DNA of the CDR3: TGTGCCAGCAGTTTAACAGGCCGCCCCTATGGCTACACCTTC.